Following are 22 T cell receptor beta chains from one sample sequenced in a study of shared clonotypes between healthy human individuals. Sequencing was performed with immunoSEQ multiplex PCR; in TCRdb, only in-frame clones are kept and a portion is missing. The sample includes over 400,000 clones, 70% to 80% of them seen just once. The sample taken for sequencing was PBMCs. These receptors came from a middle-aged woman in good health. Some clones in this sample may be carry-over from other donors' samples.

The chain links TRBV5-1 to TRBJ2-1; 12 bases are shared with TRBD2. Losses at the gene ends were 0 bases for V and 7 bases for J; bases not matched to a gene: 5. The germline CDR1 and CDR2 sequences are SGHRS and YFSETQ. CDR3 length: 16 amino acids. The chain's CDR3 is CASSLASGRAMNEQFF. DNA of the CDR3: TGCGCCAGCAGCTTGGCTAGCGGGAGGGCCATGAATGAGCAGTTCTTC.

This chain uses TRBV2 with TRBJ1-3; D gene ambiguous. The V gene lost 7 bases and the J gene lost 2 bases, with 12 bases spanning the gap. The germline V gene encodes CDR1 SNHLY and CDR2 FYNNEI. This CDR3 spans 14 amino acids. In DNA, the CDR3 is TGTGCCAGCAATGAGGGTTTCGCTGGAAACACCATATATTTT. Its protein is CASNEGFAGNTIYF. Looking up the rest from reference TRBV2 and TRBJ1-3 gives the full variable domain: EPEVTQTPSHQVTQMGQEVILRCVPISNHLYFYWYRQILGQKVEFLVSFYNNEISEKSEIFDDQFSVERPDGSNFTLKIRSTKLEDSAMYFCASNEGFAGNTIYFGEGSWLTVV.

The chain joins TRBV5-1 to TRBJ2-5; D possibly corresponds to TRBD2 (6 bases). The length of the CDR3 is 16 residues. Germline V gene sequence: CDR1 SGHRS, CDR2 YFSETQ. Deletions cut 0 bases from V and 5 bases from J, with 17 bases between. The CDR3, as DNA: TGCGCCAGCAGCTTGGCCGGGGGACCGGGCGCGGAGACCCAGTACTTC. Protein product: CASSLAGGPGAETQYF.

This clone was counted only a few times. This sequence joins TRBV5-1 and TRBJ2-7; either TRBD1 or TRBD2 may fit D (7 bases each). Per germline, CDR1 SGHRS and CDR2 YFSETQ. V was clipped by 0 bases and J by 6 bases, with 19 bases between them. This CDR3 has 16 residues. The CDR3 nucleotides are TGCGCCAGCAGCTTGGCATCGGCAGGGGGGGTTGCCGAGCAGTACTTC. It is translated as CASSLASAGGVAEQYF.

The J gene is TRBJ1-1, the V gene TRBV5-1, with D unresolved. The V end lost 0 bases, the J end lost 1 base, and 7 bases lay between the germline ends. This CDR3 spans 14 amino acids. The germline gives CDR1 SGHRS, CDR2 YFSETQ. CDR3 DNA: TGCGCCAGCAGCTTGGCCAGGCAGAACACTGAAGCTTTCTTT. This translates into CASSLARQNTEAFF. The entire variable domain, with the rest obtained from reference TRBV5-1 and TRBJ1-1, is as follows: KAGVTQTPRYLIKTRGQQVTLSCSPISGHRSVSWYQQTPGQGLQFLFEYFSETQRNKGNFPGRFSGRQFSNSRSEMNVSTLELGDSALYLCASSLARQNTEAFFGQGTRLTVV.

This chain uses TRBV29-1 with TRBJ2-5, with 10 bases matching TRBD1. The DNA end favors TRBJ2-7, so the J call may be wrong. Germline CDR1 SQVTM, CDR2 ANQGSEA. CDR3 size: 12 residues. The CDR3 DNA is TGCAGCGCCGGACAGGGGGGCTACGAGCAGTACTTC. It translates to CSAGQGGYEQYF.

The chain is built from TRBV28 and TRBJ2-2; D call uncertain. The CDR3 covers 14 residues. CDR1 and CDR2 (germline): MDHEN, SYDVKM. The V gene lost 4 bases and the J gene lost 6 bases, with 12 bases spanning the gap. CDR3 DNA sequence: TGTGCCAGCAGTTCAGCCGGGTTCGCCGGGGAGCTGTTTTTT. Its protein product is CASSSAGFAGELFF.

CDR3 nucleotide sequence: TGTGCCAGCAGCTGGCAAGTTTCAGAGACCCAGTACTTC. As protein: CASSWQVSETQYF. The chain joins TRBV7-6 to TRBJ2-5; D is unresolved. Germline CDR1 reads SGHVS; CDR2 reads FNYEAQ. The CDR3 loop spans 13 amino acids. V was cut by 4 bases and J by 4 bases, with 10 bases left in between.

The CDR3 sequence is CAISESAGTSGANVLTF. The CDR3 DNA reads TGTGCCATCAGTGAGTCAGCTGGGACCTCTGGGGCCAACGTCCTGACTTTC. V gene TRBV10-3 combines with J gene TRBJ2-6; D assignment may be TRBD1 or TRBD2 (5 bases each). Trimming took off 0 bases at V and 0 bases at J, with 9 bases between the two ends. CDR3 size: 17 residues. CDR1 and CDR2 (germline): ENHRY, SYGVKD.

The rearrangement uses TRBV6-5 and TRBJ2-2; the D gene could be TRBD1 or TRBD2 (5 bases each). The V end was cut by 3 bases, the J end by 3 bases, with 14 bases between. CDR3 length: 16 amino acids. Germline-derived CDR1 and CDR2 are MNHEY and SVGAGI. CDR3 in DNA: TGTGCCAGCAGTTATCCCCGGGGCTTGGACACCGGGGAGCTGTTTTTT. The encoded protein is CASSYPRGLDTGELFF.

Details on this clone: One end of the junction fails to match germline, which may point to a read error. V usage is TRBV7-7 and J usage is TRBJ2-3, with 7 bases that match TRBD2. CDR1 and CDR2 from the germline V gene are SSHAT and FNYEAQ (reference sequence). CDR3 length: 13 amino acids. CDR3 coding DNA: TGTGCTAGCAGCTTAGACGGGGGAGGGCCGCAGTATTTT. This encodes CASSLDGGGPQYF.

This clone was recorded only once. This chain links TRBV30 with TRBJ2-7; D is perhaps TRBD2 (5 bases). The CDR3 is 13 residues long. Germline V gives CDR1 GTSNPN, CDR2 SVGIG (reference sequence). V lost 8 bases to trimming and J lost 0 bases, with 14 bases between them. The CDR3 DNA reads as TGTGCCCTTGGCAGAGGGCCCTCCTACGAGCAGTACTTC. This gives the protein CALGRGPSYEQYF. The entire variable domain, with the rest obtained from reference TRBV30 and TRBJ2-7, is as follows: SQTIHQWPATLVQPVGSPLSLECTVEGTSNPNLYWYRQAAGRGLQLLFYSVGIGQISSEVPQNLSASRPQDRQFILSSKKLLLSDSGFYLCALGRGPSYEQYFGPGTRLTVT.

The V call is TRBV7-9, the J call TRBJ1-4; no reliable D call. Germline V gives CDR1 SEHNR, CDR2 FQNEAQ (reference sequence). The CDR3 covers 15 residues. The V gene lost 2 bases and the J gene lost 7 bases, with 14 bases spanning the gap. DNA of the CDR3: TGTGCCAGCAGCTTACGCCGCTCGGCGGGTGAAAAACTGTTTTTT. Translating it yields CASSLRRSAGEKLFF.

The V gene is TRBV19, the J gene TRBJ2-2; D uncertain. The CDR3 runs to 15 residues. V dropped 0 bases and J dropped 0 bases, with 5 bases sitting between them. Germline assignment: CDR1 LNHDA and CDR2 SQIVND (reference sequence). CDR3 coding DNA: TGTGCCAGTAGTATAGACACGGCGAACACCGGGGAGCTGTTTTTT. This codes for CASSIDTANTGELFF.

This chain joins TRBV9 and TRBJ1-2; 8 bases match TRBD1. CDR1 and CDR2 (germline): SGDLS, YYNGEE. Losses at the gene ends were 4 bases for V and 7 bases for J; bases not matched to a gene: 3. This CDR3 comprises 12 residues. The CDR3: CASSRQGSGYTF. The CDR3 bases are TGTGCCAGCAGCCGACAGGGGAGTGGCTACACCTTC.

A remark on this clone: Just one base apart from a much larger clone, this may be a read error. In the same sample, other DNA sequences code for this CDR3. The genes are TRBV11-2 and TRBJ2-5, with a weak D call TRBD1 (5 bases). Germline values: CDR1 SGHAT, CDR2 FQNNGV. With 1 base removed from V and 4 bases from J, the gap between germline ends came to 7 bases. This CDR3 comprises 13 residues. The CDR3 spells CASSLAGRETQYF. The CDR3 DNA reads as TGTGCCAGCAGCTTAGCAGGGCGAGAGACCCAGTACTTC.

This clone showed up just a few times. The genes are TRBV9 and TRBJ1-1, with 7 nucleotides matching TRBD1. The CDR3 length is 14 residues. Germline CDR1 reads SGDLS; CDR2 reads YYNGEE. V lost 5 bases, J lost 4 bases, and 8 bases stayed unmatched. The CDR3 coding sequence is TGTGCCAGCAGTAAGACAGGGTACGGCACTGAAGCTTTCTTT. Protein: CASSKTGYGTEAFF.

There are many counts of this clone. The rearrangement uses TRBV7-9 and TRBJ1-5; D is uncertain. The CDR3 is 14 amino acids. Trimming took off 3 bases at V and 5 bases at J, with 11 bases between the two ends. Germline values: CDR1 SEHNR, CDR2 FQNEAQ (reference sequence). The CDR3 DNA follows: TGTGCCAGCAGCTTTGACGGCTATTATCAGCCCCAGCATTTT. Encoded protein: CASSFDGYYQPQHF.

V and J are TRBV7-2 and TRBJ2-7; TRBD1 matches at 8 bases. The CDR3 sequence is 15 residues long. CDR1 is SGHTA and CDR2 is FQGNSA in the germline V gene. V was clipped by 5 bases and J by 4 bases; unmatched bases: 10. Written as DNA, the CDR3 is TGTGCCAGCAGCCGACCCCCCGGGACAGGTTACGAGCAGTACTTC. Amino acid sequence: CASSRPPGTGYEQYF.

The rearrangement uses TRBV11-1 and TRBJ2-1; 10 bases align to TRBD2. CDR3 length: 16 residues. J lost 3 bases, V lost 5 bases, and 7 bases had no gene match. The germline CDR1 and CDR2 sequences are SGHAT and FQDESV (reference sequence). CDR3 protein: CASSPRRTSGYNEQFF. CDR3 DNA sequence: TGTGCCAGCAGCCCTCGCCGGACTAGCGGCTACAATGAGCAGTTCTTC.

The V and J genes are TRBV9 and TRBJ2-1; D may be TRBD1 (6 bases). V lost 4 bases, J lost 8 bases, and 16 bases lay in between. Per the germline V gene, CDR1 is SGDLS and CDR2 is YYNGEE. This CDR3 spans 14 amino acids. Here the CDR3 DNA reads TGTGCCAGCAGCAACCAAGGGGGTGAGGATGAGCAGTTCTTC. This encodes CASSNQGGEDEQFF. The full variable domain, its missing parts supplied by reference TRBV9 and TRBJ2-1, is DSGVTQTPKHLITATGQRVTLRCSPRSGDLSVYWYQQSLDQGLQFLIQYYNGEERAKGNILERFSAQQFPDLHSELNLSSLELGDSALYFCASSNQGGEDEQFFGPGTRLTVL.

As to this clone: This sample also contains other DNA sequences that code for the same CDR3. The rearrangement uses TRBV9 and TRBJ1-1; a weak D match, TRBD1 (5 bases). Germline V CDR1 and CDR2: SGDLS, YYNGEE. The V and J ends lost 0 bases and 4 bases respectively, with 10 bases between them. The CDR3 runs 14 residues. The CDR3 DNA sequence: TGTGCCAGCAGCGTAGGCGGGGGTGGCACTGAAGCTTTCTTT. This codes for CASSVGGGGTEAFF.